This TCR beta chain comes out of a study of early T cells in non-severe SARS-CoV-2 infection. Turning to the study itself: Sequenced material consisted of bulk RNA (from unsorted whole blood), and chains were unpaired. General study findings and limits: Anti-spike CD8 responses were favored in VDJdb matching, and private and CD4 specificities were missed.

Details on this clonotype: What it binds is unknown.

The protocol attached unique molecular identifiers to individual cDNA molecules. TCRdb reprocessed the 5' RACE reads with MiXCR, giving one entry per CDR3 protein. The table has about 34,000 distinct CDR3 sequences, 5.5% to 7.5% seen once. Trimming cost V 6 bases and J 3 bases, with 21 bases left between them. The CDR3 length is 16 residues. This clonotype was obtained from an adult who was a healthcare worker with PCR-confirmed SARS-CoV-2 infection or an uninfected control (not recorded which). The genes are TRBV12-3 or TRBV12-4 and TRBJ2-7; D may be TRBD1 or TRBD2 (5 bases each). The sample was whole blood. The CDR3 nucleotides are TGTGCCAGCAGCAACCTCACCGGGACGGCAATCTACGAGCAGTACTTC. Translating it yields CASSNLTGTAIYEQYF.